The clone carrying this TCR beta chain appeared many times. The data originate from a study of T-cell reconstitution after alpha-beta-depleted transplantation in children. Unique molecular identifiers tagged the TCRbeta library. From the PCR reads, TCRdb called clonotypes with MiXCR, one entry per CDR3 protein. The sample shows hundreds of thousands of distinct CDR3 sequences, approximately 15% of them seen only once. Trimming took 6 bases from V and 6 from J; bases not matched to a gene: 11. The CDR3 length is 15 residues. This chain uses TRBV12-3 or TRBV12-4 with TRBJ1-5, with 7 bases fitting TRBD1. The specimen was PBMCs from the stem cell graft donor, collected from the stem cell graft. This receptor was obtained from a human donor who donated a stem cell graft to a child with acute myeloid leukemia. CDR3 bases: TGTGCCAGCAGCCAGGGGGGGAGTAGTGGTCAGCCCCAGCATTTT. Protein: CASSQGGSSGQPQHF.